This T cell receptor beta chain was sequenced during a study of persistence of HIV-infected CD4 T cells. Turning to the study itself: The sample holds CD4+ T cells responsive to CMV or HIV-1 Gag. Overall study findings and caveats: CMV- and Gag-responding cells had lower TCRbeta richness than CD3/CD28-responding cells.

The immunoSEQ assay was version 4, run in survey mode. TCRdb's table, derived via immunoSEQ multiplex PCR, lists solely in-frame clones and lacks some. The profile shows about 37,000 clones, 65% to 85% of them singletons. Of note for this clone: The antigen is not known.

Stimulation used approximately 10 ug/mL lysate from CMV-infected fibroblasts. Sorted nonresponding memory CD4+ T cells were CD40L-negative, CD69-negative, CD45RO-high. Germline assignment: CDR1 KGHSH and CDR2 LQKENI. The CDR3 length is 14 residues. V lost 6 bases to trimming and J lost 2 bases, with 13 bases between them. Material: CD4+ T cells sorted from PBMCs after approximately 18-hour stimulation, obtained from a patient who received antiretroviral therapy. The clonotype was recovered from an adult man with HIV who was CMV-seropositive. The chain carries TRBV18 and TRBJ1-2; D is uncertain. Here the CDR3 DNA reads TGTGCCAGCTCCTCGGACGGACCGAACTATGGCTACACCTTC. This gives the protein CASSSDGPNYGYTF.